This T cell receptor (beta chain) was captured by sequencing in a study of CD8+ T cells in alopecia areata. Once RNA had been extracted, it was reverse transcribed into cDNA to act as the sequencing template. Sequencing used immunoSEQ multiplex PCR; TCRdb keeps in-frame clones, though not all of them. The sample yields a few hundred thousand clones, just over 55% seen once. The V gene lost 6 bases and the J gene lost 8 bases, with 17 bases spanning the gap. The CDR3 is made up of 14 amino acids. Germline CDR1 SGHAT, CDR2 FQNNGV. The material sequenced was CD8+ T cells sorted from blood. The chain carries TRBV11-2 and TRBJ2-1, with unresolved D. This TCR was recovered from a human donor in good health. For the CDR3, the DNA is TGTGCCAGCAGTCCCGGGTCCCTCCTTGATGAGCAGTTCTTC. Encoded protein: CASSPGSLLDEQFF.